This T cell receptor (beta chain) was obtained from a study of lung T cells in sarcoidosis with Löfgren's syndrome. Study-level background: CD4+ T cells build up in sarcoidosis bronchoalveolar lavage fluid. General study findings and limits: Multiple Löfgren's syndrome patients reportedly shared TRAV12-1 and TRBV2 CDR3 motifs.

From the reads, TCRdb called clonotypes with MiXCR, one entry per CDR3 protein. The sample records roughly 63,000 distinct CDR3 sequences, 20% to 25% being singletons. Concerning this clonotype itself: Its antigen is undetermined.

The trim removed 3 bases at V and 4 bases at J, leaving 16 bases unmatched. This CDR3 has 18 residues. In germline, CDR1 is SEHNR, CDR2 FQNEAQ (reference sequence). V is TRBV7-9 and J is TRBJ1-1; TRBD1 matches 8 bases. This TCR was recovered from a human donor with sarcoidosis (Löfgren's syndrome or another form), or a control subject (not recorded which). Sequencing was performed on CD4+ T cells from PBMCs. As DNA, the CDR3 is TGTGCCAGCAGCTTCCTTCAGGGGACAGGAGTTTCGAGCACTGAAGCTTTCTTT. Translated: CASSFLQGTGVSSTEAFF. Complete variable domain (other parts from reference TRBV7-9 and TRBJ1-1): DTGVSQNPRHKITKRGQNVTFRCDPISEHNRLYWYRQTLGQGPEFLTYFQNEAQLEKSRLLSDRFSAERPKGSFSTLEIQRTEQGDSAMYLCASSFLQGTGVSSTEAFFGQGTRLTVV.